The next 7 T cell receptor beta chains were all read from a single sample in a study of identical twins. TCRdb itself ran the 5' RACE reads through MiXCR, one entry per CDR3 protein. The sample lists fewer than 900,000 distinct CDR3 sequences, around 20% occurring once. These data are also associated with another study on T cells expressing NK-cell markers.

The specimen was PBMCs. These receptors were taken from a woman between 18 and 30 years old in good health.

The chain recombines TRBV6-5 with TRBJ2-7; perhaps TRBD1 as D (6 bases). The germline V and J ends were trimmed by 3 bases and 4 bases, with 13 bases remaining between them. Germline loops: CDR1 MNHEY, CDR2 SVGAGI. The CDR3 spans 14 residues. The CDR3 loop is CASSYGGRGYEQYF. The CDR3 bases are TGTGCCAGCAGTTATGGGGGCCGAGGGTACGAGCAGTACTTC.

The chain uses TRBV12-3 or TRBV12-4 and TRBJ2-1; maybe TRBD2 (5 bases). The CDR3 has 16 amino acids. Trimming removed 0 bases at V and 7 bases at J, with 16 bases between. In nucleotides, the CDR3 is TGTGCCAGCAGTTTAGCGATCTGGACTCTTAGGAATGAGCAGTTCTTC. This gives the protein CASSLAIWTLRNEQFF.

This clonotype was recorded a few times. The V call is TRBV6-1, the J call TRBJ2-1, with D perhaps matching TRBD1 (6 bases). V dropped 6 bases and J dropped 3 bases, with 12 bases sitting between them. The CDR3 is made up of 14 amino acids. Germline loops: CDR1 MNHNS, CDR2 SASEGT. The DNA for the CDR3 is TGTGCCAGCAGGTGGACAGATAACTACAATGAGCAGTTCTTC. This encodes CASRWTDNYNEQFF.

The sample holds a few counts of this clonotype. This chain connects TRBV10-3 to TRBJ2-7; weak D call: TRBD1 (6 bases). The CDR3 totals 12 residues. CDR1 and CDR2 from the germline V gene are ENHRY and SYGVKD. V was pared by 8 bases and J by 3 bases, with 11 bases between. The CDR3 DNA follows: TGTGCCATCTCGGGACATCTCTACGAGCAGTACTTC. Protein sequence: CAISGHLYEQYF.

V usage is TRBV7-8 and J usage is TRBJ2-7; D could derive from TRBD1 or TRBD2 (6 bases each). The CDR3 has 14 residues. The V and J ends lost 5 bases and 11 bases respectively, with 22 bases between them. Per germline, CDR1 SGHVS and CDR2 FQNEAQ. CDR3 sequence reads: CASSPRQDLTGEYF. The DNA for the CDR3 is TGTGCCAGCAGCCCCCGACAGGACCTGACGGGGGAGTACTTC.

In this sample, this clonotype turned up a few times. The chain employs TRBV5-1 and TRBJ1-5, with D unclear. This CDR3 region has 13 residues. Germline CDR1 reads SGHRS; CDR2 reads YFSETQ. V was pared by 2 bases and J by 7 bases, with 10 bases between. CDR3 in amino acids: CASSLDVGQPQHF. The CDR3, as DNA: TGCGCCAGCAGCTTAGACGTAGGCCAGCCCCAGCATTTT.

This clonotype was counted between two and nine times. The J gene is TRBJ2-2, the V gene TRBV24-1; either TRBD1 or TRBD2 may supply D (5 bases each). Germline values: CDR1 KGHDR, CDR2 SFDVKD. The CDR3 loop spans 14 amino acids. V was clipped by 4 bases and J by 6 bases, with 11 bases between them. This CDR3 is CATSDWDGSGELFF. CDR3 nucleotide sequence: TGTGCCACCAGTGACTGGGACGGATCCGGGGAGCTGTTTTTT.